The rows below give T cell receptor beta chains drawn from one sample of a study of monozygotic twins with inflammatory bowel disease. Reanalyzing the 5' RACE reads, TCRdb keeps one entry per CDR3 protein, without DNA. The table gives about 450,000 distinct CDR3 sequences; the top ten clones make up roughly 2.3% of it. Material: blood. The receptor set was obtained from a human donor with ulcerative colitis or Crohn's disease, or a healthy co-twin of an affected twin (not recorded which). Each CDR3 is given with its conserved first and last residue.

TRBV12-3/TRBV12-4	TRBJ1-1	CASSFLREVNTEAFF
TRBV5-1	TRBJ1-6	CASSLAGTRDSPLHF
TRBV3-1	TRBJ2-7	CASSQDTAYEQYF
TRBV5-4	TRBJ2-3	CASSLSSGSTDTQYF
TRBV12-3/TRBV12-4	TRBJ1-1	CASSDWGQGSNTEAFF
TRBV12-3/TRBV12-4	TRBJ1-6	CASSLQGDSSPLHF
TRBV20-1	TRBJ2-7	CSARDRGDEQYF
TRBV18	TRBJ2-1	CASSPRLAGAEEQFF
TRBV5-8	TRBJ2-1	CASSFADRYNEQFF
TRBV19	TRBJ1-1	CASSWAGENTEAFF
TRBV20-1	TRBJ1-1	CSVRGQKLAEAFF
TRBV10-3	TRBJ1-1	CAIMGTGDAEAFF
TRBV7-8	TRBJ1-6	CASSFSGANSPLHF
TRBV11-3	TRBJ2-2	CASSNRDTNTGELFF
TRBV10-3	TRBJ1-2	CAISESPGATNYGYTF
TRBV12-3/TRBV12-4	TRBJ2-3	CASSSLGEGGPSYF
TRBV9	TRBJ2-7	CASSLGLAGGYEQYF
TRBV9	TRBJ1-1	CASSVGQGTEAFF
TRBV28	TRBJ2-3	CASSPQGLASLDTQYF
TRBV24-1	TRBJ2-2	CATSPGANTGELFF
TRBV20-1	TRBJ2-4	CSARAGGADIQYF
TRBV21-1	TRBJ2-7	CASSKENHEQYF
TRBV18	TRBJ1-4	CASSPGLTTNEKLFF
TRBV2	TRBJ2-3	CASKSQGEDTQYF
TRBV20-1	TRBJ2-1	CSARAGDGASYNEQFF
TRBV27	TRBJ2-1	CASSLSGAESYNEQFF
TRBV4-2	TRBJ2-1	CASSQEKFYEQFF
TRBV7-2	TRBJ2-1	CASSSPLDGGTYNEQFF
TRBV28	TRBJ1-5	CASRTAGTVYSNQPQHF
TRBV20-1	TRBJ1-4	CSADLSGPNEKLFF
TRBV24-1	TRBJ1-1	CATSAYRGGPEAFF
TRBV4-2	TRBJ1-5	CASSQEKGLGQPQHF
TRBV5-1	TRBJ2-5	CASSPGGAPETQYF
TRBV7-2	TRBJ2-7	CASSLGLAVSHEQYF
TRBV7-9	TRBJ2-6	CASTPLTGSSGANVLTF
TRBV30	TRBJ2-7	CAWSVGGIEQYF
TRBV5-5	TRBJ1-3	CASSLTIRPGNTIYF
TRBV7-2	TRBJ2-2	CASSLRQGSGGELFF
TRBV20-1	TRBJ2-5	CSARRAGETQYF
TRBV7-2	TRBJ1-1	CASSLDMANTEAFF
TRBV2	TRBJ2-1	CASSELDGGNNEQFF
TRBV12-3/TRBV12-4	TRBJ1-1	CASSLGGIAEAFF